The clone carrying this T cell receptor beta chain was seen repeatedly, ten times or more. This entry belongs to a study of T cells after yellow fever vaccination. TCRdb re-called the 5' RACE reads through MiXCR, storing one row per CDR3 protein. The sample gives roughly 50,000 distinct CDR3 sequences, 7% to 9% of which show up once; roughly 27% is in the top ten. The sample here was CD8+ T cells sorted from PBMCs, taken about 2 weeks after the first yellow fever vaccination. The sequence was collected from a man aged 18 to 35 who received the YFV17D yellow fever vaccine.

DNA for the CDR3: TGTGCCAGCAGTTTAGGTTGGAATCAGTTCTTC. It is translated as CASSLGWNQFF. The V call is TRBV12-3 or TRBV12-4, the J call TRBJ2-1; D ambiguous. V lost 1 base and J lost 13, with 8 bases in between. The length of the CDR3 is 11 residues.